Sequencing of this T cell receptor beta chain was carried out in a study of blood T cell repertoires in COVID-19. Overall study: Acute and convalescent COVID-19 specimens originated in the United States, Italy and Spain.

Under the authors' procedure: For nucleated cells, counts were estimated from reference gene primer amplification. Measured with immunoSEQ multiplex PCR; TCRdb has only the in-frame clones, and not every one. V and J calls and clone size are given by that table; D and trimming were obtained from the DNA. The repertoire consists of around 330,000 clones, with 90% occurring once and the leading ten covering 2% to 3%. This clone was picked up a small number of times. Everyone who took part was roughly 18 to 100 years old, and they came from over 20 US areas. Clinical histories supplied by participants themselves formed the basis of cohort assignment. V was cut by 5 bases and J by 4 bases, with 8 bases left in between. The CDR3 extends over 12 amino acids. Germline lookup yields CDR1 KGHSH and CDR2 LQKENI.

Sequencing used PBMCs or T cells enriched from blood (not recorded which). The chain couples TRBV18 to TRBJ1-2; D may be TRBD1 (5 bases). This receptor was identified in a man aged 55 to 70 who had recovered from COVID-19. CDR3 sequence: CASSRDSYGYTF. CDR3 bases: TGTGCCAGCTCAAGAGACAGCTATGGCTACACCTTC.